The 20 T cell receptor beta chains below were found in one sample sequenced in a study of blood T cell repertoires in COVID-19. Some clones are missing from TCRdb's copy, which holds only in-frame ones; the method was immunoSEQ multiplex PCR. Found here are under 300,000 clones, 83% of them singletons; the top ten hold over 9%. Sequenced material: peripheral blood. The receptors originated from a woman aged 50 to 65 who had recovered from COVID-19.

This CDR3 is CASTGTGSGNTIYF. CDR3 in DNA: TGTGCCAGTACCGGGACAGGCTCTGGAAACACCATATATTTT. The rearrangement links TRBV19 to TRBJ1-3, with 8 bases that match TRBD1. V trimming: 7 bases; J trimming: 0 bases; junction bases outside the gene matches: 2. This CDR3 region has 14 residues. CDR1 is LNHDA, CDR2 SQIVND, per germline (reference sequence).

V is TRBV6-2 or TRBV6-3 and J is TRBJ1-1; no firm D call. The CDR3 runs 13 residues. Germline V gene data show CDR1 as MNHEY and CDR2 as SVGEGT. The V gene lost 6 bases and the J gene lost 0 bases, with 8 bases spanning the gap. The CDR3, as DNA: TGTGCCAGCAGCTTTACTGTGAACACTGAAGCTTTCTTT. Translated: CASSFTVNTEAFF.

The rearrangement uses TRBV4-2 and TRBJ2-3; 10 bases match TRBD2. The germline V gene has CDR1 LGHNA and CDR2 YNFKEQ. The CDR3 loop spans 16 amino acids. V lost 0 bases and J lost 9; bases outside the gene matches: 9. CDR3: CASSQELAGIRGTQYF. DNA of the CDR3: TGTGCCAGCAGCCAAGAACTAGCGGGGATCAGGGGCACGCAGTATTTT.

This sequence joins TRBV18 and TRBJ1-2; 9 bases match TRBD1. V lost 3 bases and J lost 7; bases outside the gene matches: 6. Germline V gives CDR1 KGHSH, CDR2 LQKENI. This CDR3 spans 14 amino acids. In nucleotides, the CDR3 is TGTGCCAGCTCACCGAACAGGGGGCGCGGTGGCTACACCTTC. Protein: CASSPNRGRGGYTF.

This clone appeared a single time. The gene calls are TRBV7-9 and TRBJ2-2; 7 bases are shared with TRBD1. This CDR3 region has 13 residues. V lost 5 bases, J lost 7 bases, and 4 bases stayed unmatched. Germline lookup yields CDR1 SEHNR and CDR2 FQNEAQ (reference sequence). CDR3 nucleotide sequence: TGTGCCAGCAGCCTCAGGGGGAGCGGGGAGCTGTTTTTT. Residues: CASSLRGSGELFF.

This chain connects TRBV1 to TRBJ1-2; the DNA was not compared with TRBD1, the D call given in the table. TRBV1 is flagged as a pseudogene. CDR3 length: 20 amino acids. This chain's CDR3 is CTSTQIEKTGQARNPYGYTF. The CDR3 bases are TGCACCAGCACTCAAATCGAAAAGACCGGACAGGCACGGAACCCGTATGGCTACACCTTC.

This clone came up once. This sequence joins TRBV7-9 and TRBJ1-3; D is unclear. V was pared by 7 bases and J by 8 bases, with 6 bases between. The CDR3 consists of 10 residues. From germline, CDR1 is SEHNR and CDR2 FQNEAQ (reference sequence). The CDR3 spells CASTVDTIYF. CDR3 sequence (DNA): TGTGCCAGCACGGTCGACACCATATATTTT.

The rearrangement links TRBV9 to TRBJ1-5; 12 bases agree with TRBD1. CDR3 length equals 15 residues. Germline loops: CDR1 SGDLS, CDR2 YYNGEE. V shed 3 bases, J shed 7 bases, and the junction held 5 bases outside the gene matches. Written as DNA, the CDR3 is TGTGCCAGCAGCGGGGACAGGGGGCTAGGGCAGCCCCAGCATTTT. Translating gives CASSGDRGLGQPQHF.

This clone was recorded only once. The DNA is left out, because the CDR3 cannot be placed on it with certainty; the CDR3 is given as TCRdb lists it. CDR3 loop: CASSFLWATEAFF. This chain links TRBV7-2 with TRBJ1-1; the table gives TRBD1 as D, unverified against the DNA. Per germline, CDR1 SGHTA and CDR2 FQGNSA. The CDR3 numbers 13 amino acids, ends counted.

This chain joins TRBV12-5 and TRBJ2-5, with D perhaps TRBD1 (5 bases). V lost 7 bases and J 6 bases, leaving 15 bases between the germline ends. The CDR3 spans 13 residues. Germline lookup yields CDR1 LGHNT and CDR2 FRNRAP. The CDR3 region has the DNA TGTGCTAGTGCCCCTCAGGGTTTGAAGACCCAGTACTTC. Translated: CASAPQGLKTQYF.

This chain joins TRBV27 and TRBJ2-3, with TRBD2 matching 9 bases. Germline V gene lookup returns CDR1 MNHEY and CDR2 SMNVEV (reference sequence). The CDR3 is 16 residues long. V dropped 2 bases and J dropped 6; count of bases not matched to a gene: 9. Here the CDR3 reads CASSLLGGGASDTQYF. CDR3 DNA: TGTGCCAGCAGTTTACTTGGCGGGGGGGCCTCGGATACGCAGTATTTT.

This clone was counted at least ten times. The rearrangement uses TRBV6-5 and TRBJ1-1, with a tentative D call TRBD1 (5 bases). The length of the CDR3 is 13 residues. Trimming pared 9 bases from V and 4 bases from J, leaving 15 bases between. Germline CDR1 and CDR2: MNHEY and SVGAGI. CDR3 residues: CASTSGGTTEAFF. DNA for the CDR3: TGTGCCAGTACGAGCGGAGGGACCACTGAAGCTTTCTTT.

V and J are TRBV7-9 and TRBJ1-1, with a possible D match to TRBD1 (6 bases). Germline lookup yields CDR1 SEHNR and CDR2 FQNEAQ (reference sequence). Trimming took off 4 bases at V and 0 bases at J, with 9 bases between the two ends. This CDR3 is 14 amino acids long. CDR3 region: CASSYDRLNTEAFF. CDR3 sequence (DNA): TGTGCCAGCAGCTACGACAGGTTGAACACTGAAGCTTTCTTT.

The V gene is TRBV19, the J gene TRBJ2-3; 7 bases line up with TRBD2. The CDR3 covers 15 residues. The germline V gene encodes CDR1 LNHDA and CDR2 SQIVND (reference sequence). V lost 5 bases to trimming and J lost 1 base; unmatched junction nucleotides: 6. The CDR3 spells CASSLSSGRTDTQYF. The CDR3 bases are TGTGCCAGTAGTTTGTCTAGCGGTCGCACAGATACGCAGTATTTT.

The gene calls are TRBV3-1 (or the pseudogene TRBV3-2) and TRBJ2-7; possible D gene TRBD2, 5 bases. This CDR3 contains 14 residues. The germline V gene has CDR1 LGHDT and CDR2 YNNKEL (reference sequence). Deletions cut 6 bases from V and 1 base from J, with 13 bases between. The CDR3 sequence: CASSPGLLSYEQYF. DNA for the CDR3: TGTGCCAGCAGTCCAGGACTCCTTTCCTACGAGCAGTACTTC.

J is TRBJ2-7 and V is TRBV7-3, with 11 nucleotides matching TRBD1. The germline CDR1 and CDR2 sequences are SGHTA and FQGTGA. The CDR3 spans 15 residues. The V gene end was trimmed by 4 bases and the J gene end by 4 bases; junction bases not matched to a gene: 6. The CDR3 DNA reads as TGTGCCAGCAGCTCAGGGACAGGGGGAGGTTACGAGCAGTACTTC. Translation gives CASSSGTGGGYEQYF.

The chain is built from TRBV9 and TRBJ2-7; 11 bases match TRBD2. The CDR3 runs to 15 residues. After removal of 7 bases from V and 4 bases from J, the junction contained 10 bases not matched to a gene. Germline values: CDR1 SGDLS, CDR2 YYNGEE. CDR3 residues: CASGPGGTSGYEQYF. The CDR3, as DNA: TGTGCCAGCGGACCAGGGGGGACTAGCGGTTACGAGCAGTACTTC.

The chain carries TRBV5-4 and TRBJ2-3, with 8 nucleotides matching TRBD1. Germline CDR1 is SGHNT and CDR2 is YYREEE (reference sequence). The CDR3 sequence is 18 residues long. V was clipped by 0 bases and J by 1 base; unmatched bases: 10. DNA of the CDR3: TGTGCCAGCAGCTTGGGCACCCAGGGGGCCGGGGGCACAGATACGCAGTATTTT. Translating it yields CASSLGTQGAGGTDTQYF.

The CDR3 region is CASSEVGATNEKLFF. The DNA for the CDR3 is TGTGCCAGCAGTGAAGTCGGGGCAACTAATGAAAAACTGTTTTTT. The V call is TRBV2, the J call TRBJ1-4; no firm D call. V was pared by 1 base and J by 0 bases, with 6 bases between. CDR3 length: 15 amino acids. Germline loops: CDR1 SNHLY, CDR2 FYNNEI.

The chain has TRBV27 and TRBJ2-1; a possible D gene is TRBD2 (5 bases). This CDR3 has 16 amino acids. The V end was cut by 5 bases, the J end by 2 bases, with 16 bases between. Looked up from germline, CDR1 is MNHEY and CDR2 is SMNVEV (reference sequence). The CDR3 loop is CASSLEGMGTYNEQFF. CDR3 nucleotide sequence: TGTGCCAGCAGTCTTGAGGGAATGGGCACCTACAATGAGCAGTTCTTC.